Given below is one TCR beta chain in context. Its antigen is undetermined. This sample is part of a study of T cell repertoires in cytomegalovirus infection. Turning to the study itself: Matching HLA type and CMV infection were both indicated by public TCR beta signatures.

TCRdb reanalysed the reads using MiXCR and keeps one entry per CDR3 protein. Among about 310,000 distinct CDR3 sequences listed, around a quarter were seen once. Trimming cost V 3 bases and J 5 bases, with 22 bases left between them. Germline V gene lookup returns CDR1 SGHDN and CDR2 FVKESK. The CDR3 is 17 amino acids. The TCR originated in a human donor in good health (CMV status not recorded). Some clones in this sample may be carry-over from other donors' samples. The material was cultured PBMCs, obtained from culture after CMV antigen stimulation. This sequence joins TRBV14 and TRBJ2-5; the D is unclear. The CDR3 region is CASSQPALERAVETQYF. CDR3 DNA sequence: TGTGCCAGCAGCCAGCCGGCGTTGGAAAGGGCGGTGGAGACCCAGTACTTC.